There are a few counts of the clone carrying this T cell receptor beta chain. Its antigen is unknown. A 5'RACE reaction primed in the constant segment made cDNA libraries of TCR alpha and TCR beta, and these carried sample barcodes and UMIs. From the 5' RACE reads, TCRdb called clonotypes with MiXCR, one entry per CDR3 protein. This table holds about 270,000 distinct CDR3 sequences, 15% to 20% found once. The sample belongs to a study of T-cell memory formation after mild COVID-19. Study results and caveats: Later expanders leaned toward CD4+, whereas clones contracting from day 15 to 85 were balanced CD4/CD8. CD4+ contracting clones were found mainly in CM and EM, and CD8+ ones in EMRA.

Trimming cost V 4 bases and J 2 bases, with 11 bases left between them. This CDR3 region has 14 residues. Germline CDR1 reads SGHRS; CDR2 reads YFSETQ. What was sequenced was PBMCs or a T cell subset sorted from them (not recorded which). The chain has TRBV5-1 and TRBJ2-3; maybe TRBD1 (6 bases). The origin of this receptor is a man between 18 and 29 years old who had mild COVID-19 (a few samples of this study predate the infection). Cell type and time point are not known. CDR3 protein: CASSLGQITDTQYF. Here the CDR3 DNA reads TGCGCCAGCAGCCTAGGACAGATCACAGATACGCAGTATTTT.